Each of the 13 T cell receptor beta chains below was sequenced from the same sample in a study of STAT5B mutations in CD4+ large granular lymphocyte leukemia. TCRdb's table, derived via immunoSEQ multiplex PCR, lists solely in-frame clones and lacks some. The sample lists over 35,000 clones, 65% to 85% seen once, with 0.3% to 0.35% in the top ten. Sequencing used CD4+ T cells from blood buffy coats. These receptors all come from a human donor in good health.

The chain recombines TRBV4-1 with TRBJ1-3; TRBD1 aligns across 7 bases. The germline CDR1 and CDR2 sequences are MGHRA and YSYEKL. V was pared by 4 bases and J by 1 base, with 4 bases of the junction left unmatched. The CDR3 runs to 15 residues. This chain's CDR3 is CASSRPQGSGNTIYF. The DNA for the CDR3 is TGCGCCAGCAGCCGGCCACAGGGGTCTGGAAACACCATATATTTT.

This sequence joins TRBV6-5 and TRBJ2-7; possibly TRBD2 for D (5 bases). V was cut by 0 bases and J by 5 bases, with 14 bases left in between. Germline V gives CDR1 MNHEY, CDR2 SVGAGI. The CDR3 consists of 15 residues. CDR3 nucleotides: TGTGCCAGCAGTTACTCCCTACGGGGTTCCCACGAGCAGTACTTC. It is translated as CASSYSLRGSHEQYF.

This sequence joins TRBV7-2 and TRBJ1-3, with D perhaps matching TRBD1 (6 bases). The CDR3 has 16 residues. The V gene's germline CDR1 is SGHTA and CDR2 FQGNSA. The V end was cut by 1 base, the J end by 0 bases, with 10 bases between. CDR3 amino acids: CASSLGQATSGNTIYF. The CDR3 nucleotides read TGTGCCAGCAGCTTAGGACAGGCGACCTCTGGAAACACCATATATTTT.

The chain carries TRBV21-1 and TRBJ1-1. TRBV21-1 is a recognized pseudogene. This CDR3 is 14 amino acids long. The CDR3 here is CASSKRASVEGAFF. CDR3 nucleotides: TGTGCCAGCAGCAAACGGGCCTCAGTCGAGGGAGCTTTCTTT.

This chain connects TRBV9 to TRBJ2-7; tentatively, D is TRBD2 (5 bases). The CDR3 is 15 residues long. Trimming stripped 0 bases from V and 5 bases from J, with 15 bases between. Germline V gives CDR1 SGDLS, CDR2 YYNGEE. The CDR3 bases are TGTGCCAGCAGCGTAGGGGCGGGCTTAACCGACGAGCAGTACTTC. Its translation: CASSVGAGLTDEQYF. Full variable domain (rest looked up from reference TRBV9 and TRBJ2-7): DSGVTQTPKHLITATGQRVTLRCSPRSGDLSVYWYQQSLDQGLQFLIQYYNGEERAKGNILERFSAQQFPDLHSELNLSSLELGDSALYFCASSVGAGLTDEQYFGPGTRLTVT.

This chain uses TRBV7-7 with TRBJ2-5; 7 nucleotides line up with TRBD2. There are 15 residues in the CDR3. Germline V gives CDR1 SSHAT, CDR2 FNYEAQ (reference sequence). V lost 3 bases to trimming and J lost 2 bases; unmatched junction nucleotides: 6. CDR3 loop: CASSFGGGGQETQYF. CDR3 bases: TGTGCCAGCAGCTTTGGTGGGGGAGGGCAAGAGACCCAGTACTTC.

This chain uses TRBV14 with TRBJ1-1, with D uncertain. Looked up from germline, CDR1 is SGHDN and CDR2 is FVKESK. The germline V and J ends were trimmed by 2 bases and 0 bases, with 10 bases remaining between them. This CDR3 contains 15 residues. In DNA form, the CDR3 reads TGTGCCAGCAGCCAAACCCGCAGGATGAACACTGAAGCTTTCTTT. This gives the protein CASSQTRRMNTEAFF. Complete variable domain (other parts from reference TRBV14 and TRBJ1-1): EAGVTQFPSHSVIEKGQTVTLRCDPISGHDNLYWYRRVMGKEIKFLLHFVKESKQDESGMPNNRFLAERTGGTYSTLKVQPAELEDSGVYFCASSQTRRMNTEAFFGQGTRLTVV.

The chain is built from TRBV6-5 and TRBJ2-5; 8 positions match TRBD1. From germline, CDR1 is MNHEY and CDR2 SVGAGI. The CDR3 is 14 residues long. Trimming took 0 bases from V and 5 from J; bases not matched to a gene: 2. The CDR3 loop reads CASSYSGQGETQYF. The CDR3 bases are TGTGCCAGCAGTTACTCAGGACAGGGTGAGACCCAGTACTTC.

V and J are TRBV9 and TRBJ2-5; TRBD1 aligns across 9 bases. This CDR3 has 14 residues. Trimming at V came to 4 bases and at J to 4 bases, leaving 5 bases not matched to a gene. Germline CDR1 SGDLS, CDR2 YYNGEE. The CDR3 is CASSKGQGGETQYF. The DNA for the CDR3 is TGTGCCAGCAGCAAGGGACAGGGCGGAGAGACCCAGTACTTC.

The genes are TRBV7-3 and TRBJ2-7, with D possibly matching TRBD2 (5 bases). V lost 4 bases to trimming and J lost 7 bases, with 14 bases between them. This CDR3 is built from 13 residues. Germline-derived CDR1 and CDR2 are SGHTA and FQGTGA. CDR3 loop: CASSSMPLEEQYF. CDR3 bases: TGTGCCAGCAGCTCTATGCCACTAGAGGAGCAGTACTTC.

This clone has just a few counts. This chain connects TRBV19 to TRBJ2-7; 7 bases line up with TRBD1. The CDR3 is made up of 13 amino acids. Trimming cost V 5 bases and J 5 bases; bases outside gene matches: 6. Germline CDR1 is LNHDA and CDR2 is SQIVND (reference sequence). The CDR3 sequence: CASSLGQTNEQYF. CDR3 in DNA: TGTGCCAGTAGTTTGGGACAGACAAACGAGCAGTACTTC.

The CDR3 sequence is CAISRGAQETQYF. The CDR3 region has the DNA TGTGCCATCTCTCGGGGCGCTCAAGAGACCCAGTACTTC. The chain combines TRBV10-3 with TRBJ2-5; possibly TRBD1 or TRBD2 for D (5 bases each). The CDR3 length is 13 residues. Trimming took off 8 bases at V and 2 bases at J, with 12 bases between the two ends. CDR1 is ENHRY and CDR2 is SYGVKD in the germline V gene.

The V call is TRBV5-6, the J call TRBJ2-2; TRBD1 might be the D (6 bases). Germline assignment: CDR1 SGHDT and CDR2 YYEEEE. With 0 bases removed from V and 4 bases from J, the gap between germline ends came to 13 bases. CDR3 length equals 16 residues. CDR3 amino acids: CASSLEAGVVTGELFF. CDR3 bases: TGTGCCAGCAGCTTGGAGGCAGGGGTGGTCACCGGGGAGCTGTTTTTT.